This entry lists 24 T cell receptor beta chains sequenced from one sample in a study of CD8 T cells in Susac syndrome. A quantity of about 0.45 to 1 ug RNA underwent reverse transcription using random hexamers. TCRdb passed the immunoSEQ multiplex PCR reads through MiXCR, listing each CDR3 protein once. The sample lists roughly 160,000 distinct CDR3 sequences, more than 90% occurring once. Material: CD4+ T cells from PBMCs. These receptors were collected from a human donor in good health.

This chain connects TRBV19 to TRBJ2-6, with TRBD1 matching over 7 bases. The CDR3 is 15 amino acids. Per the germline V gene, CDR1 is LNHDA and CDR2 is SQIVND (reference sequence). The V gene end was trimmed by 5 bases and the J gene end by 8 bases; junction bases not matched to a gene: 9. CDR3 sequence (DNA): TGTGCCAGTAGTGCGGACAGGCCCAGGTCCAACGTCCTGACTTTC. Protein sequence: CASSADRPRSNVLTF. The entire variable domain, with the rest obtained from reference TRBV19 and TRBJ2-6, is as follows: DGGITQSPKYLFRKEGQNVTLSCEQNLNHDAMYWYRQDPGQGLRLIYYSQIVNDFQKGDIAEGYSVSREKKESFPLTVTSAQKNPTAFYLCASSADRPRSNVLTFGAGSRLTVL.

The CDR3 DNA is TGTGCCAGCAGCGTAGGGGGCGCGGTCACTGAAGCTTTCTTT. Its translation is CASSVGGAVTEAFF. This sequence joins TRBV9 and TRBJ1-1; maybe TRBD1 (5 bases). The CDR3 spans 14 residues. Trimming left V 0 bases short and J 4 bases short, with 10 bases between. Germline loops: CDR1 SGDLS, CDR2 YYNGEE.

CDR3 residues: CASSQFEDEQYF. The CDR3 nucleotides read TGTGCCAGCAGCCAATTTGAGGACGAGCAGTACTTC. V gene TRBV14 combines with J gene TRBJ2-7; D uncertain. Trimming took off 2 bases at V and 5 bases at J, with 7 bases between the two ends. The CDR3 length is 12 residues. Germline V gene lookup returns CDR1 SGHDN and CDR2 FVKESK. The variable domain in full, with the rest retrieved from reference TRBV14 and TRBJ2-7, is EAGVTQFPSHSVIEKGQTVTLRCDPISGHDNLYWYRRVMGKEIKFLLHFVKESKQDESGMPNNRFLAERTGGTYSTLKVQPAELEDSGVYFCASSQFEDEQYFGPGTRLTVT.

This chain joins TRBV20-1 and TRBJ1-4, with 7 bases that match TRBD1. CDR1 and CDR2 from the germline V gene are DFQATT and SNEGSKA (reference sequence). CDR3 length: 13 residues. V shed 5 bases, J shed 3 bases, and the junction held 3 bases outside the gene matches. CDR3 amino acids: CSASGTANEKLFF. CDR3 nucleotides: TGCAGTGCTTCCGGGACAGCTAATGAAAAACTGTTTTTT.

V usage is TRBV20-1 and J usage is TRBJ1-5; 7 positions match TRBD1. V gave up 1 base and J gave up 7 bases; unmatched junction bases: 4. The CDR3 spans 13 residues. The germline V gene encodes CDR1 DFQATT and CDR2 SNEGSKA (reference sequence). CDR3 loop: CSARGQGGQPQHF. Written as DNA, the CDR3 is TGCAGTGCTAGAGGACAGGGAGGGCAGCCCCAGCATTTT.

This clonotype occurred a few times. DNA for the CDR3: TGTGCCAGCAGTGAATCTGGCAGTGGGGCCAACGTCCTGACTTTC. Translated, it gives CASSESGSGANVLTF. The chain is built from TRBV25-1 and TRBJ2-6; no clear D. This CDR3 has 15 residues. Trimming removed 1 base from V and 3 bases from J, with 7 bases in between. In germline, CDR1 is MGHDK, CDR2 SYGVNS.

The chain recombines TRBV30 with TRBJ2-1; TRBD2 might be the D (7 bases). Germline V lookup: CDR1 GTSNPN, CDR2 SVGIG (reference sequence). Trimming shortened V by 2 bases and J by 2 bases, and 10 bases separated the two germline ends. This CDR3 spans 14 amino acids. CDR3 coding DNA: TGTGCCTGGAGTACCGGGGGGCCCTACAATGAGCAGTTCTTC. It yields the protein CAWSTGGPYNEQFF.

The rearrangement links TRBV12-3 or TRBV12-4 to TRBJ2-5, with 9 bases that match TRBD1. The V segment lost 3 bases and the J segment 4 bases; nucleotides outside the gene matches: 3. This CDR3 region has 14 residues. The CDR3 nucleotides read TGTGCCAGCAGTTTGGCGGACAGGGGAGAGACCCAGTACTTC. Its protein product is CASSLADRGETQYF.

The chain has TRBV7-2 and TRBJ1-4; a weak D match, TRBD1 (5 bases). The germline V gene has CDR1 SGHTA and CDR2 FQGNSA. With 5 bases removed from V and 7 bases from J, the gap between germline ends came to 8 bases. CDR3 length equals 12 residues. The CDR3 reads CASSLQGEKLFF. The CDR3 DNA reads as TGTGCCAGCAGCCTCCAGGGTGAAAAACTGTTTTTT.

The genes are TRBV19 and TRBJ2-5, with 11 bases matching TRBD1. The V gene's germline CDR1 is LNHDA and CDR2 SQIVND (reference sequence). This CDR3 is 16 amino acids long. J was trimmed by 9 bases and V by 5 bases; bases with no gene match: 14. The CDR3 region is CASSPRTGGPLKAQYF. CDR3 bases: TGTGCCAGTAGTCCCCGGACAGGGGGCCCGCTAAAGGCCCAGTACTTC.

This clonotype was found a few times. The chain couples TRBV12-3 or TRBV12-4 to TRBJ2-7; 7 bases map to TRBD1. This CDR3 spans 12 amino acids. The trim removed 4 bases at V and 7 bases at J, leaving 4 bases unmatched. The CDR3 spells CASSSTGAEQYF. The CDR3 DNA follows: TGTGCCAGCAGTTCCACAGGGGCTGAGCAGTACTTC.

V and J are TRBV20-1 and TRBJ2-7; D tentatively reads TRBD1 or TRBD2 (6 bases each). V gave up 1 base and J gave up 5 bases, with 9 bases separating them. CDR1 is DFQATT and CDR2 is SNEGSKA in the germline V gene (reference sequence). The CDR3 extends over 12 amino acids. The CDR3 is CSARVGGHEQYF. CDR3 coding DNA: TGCAGTGCTAGAGTCGGGGGCCACGAGCAGTACTTC.

J is TRBJ2-1 and V is TRBV7-2; D is unclear. The germline V gene has CDR1 SGHTA and CDR2 FQGNSA. There are 14 residues in the CDR3. V was cut by 4 bases and J by 10 bases, with 17 bases left in between. CDR3 region: CASSSGLGYREQFF. As DNA, the CDR3 is TGTGCCAGCAGCTCCGGGCTAGGATATCGGGAGCAGTTCTTC.

The chain carries TRBV5-6 and TRBJ2-3, with D unresolved. Germline CDR1 is SGHDT and CDR2 is YYEEEE. V lost 1 base, J lost 2 bases, and 5 bases lay in between. The CDR3 contains 13 residues. CDR3 sequence reads: CASSLKNTDTQYF. CDR3 DNA: TGTGCCAGCAGCTTGAAGAACACAGATACGCAGTATTTT.

V is TRBV2 and J is TRBJ1-6, with D hard to call. V dropped 8 bases and J dropped 7 bases, with 6 bases sitting between them. CDR1 and CDR2 (germline): SNHLY, FYNNEI. The CDR3 is made up of 11 amino acids. The DNA for the CDR3 is TGTGCCAGCCGAGAGAATTCACCCCTCCACTTT. This translates into CASRENSPLHF.

This rearrangement joins TRBV24-1 to TRBJ2-5; D not resolved. The CDR3 is 14 residues long. Germline CDR1 KGHDR, CDR2 SFDVKD. V was clipped by 1 base and J by 0 bases, with 5 bases between them. The CDR3 DNA sequence: TGTGCCACCAGTGATTTTCCCAACCAAGAGACCCAGTACTTC. Protein sequence: CATSDFPNQETQYF.

This rearrangement joins TRBV5-4 to TRBJ2-3; 10 bases are a match to TRBD1. Germline V gives CDR1 SGHNT, CDR2 YYREEE (reference sequence). With V trimmed by 4 bases and J by 3 bases, 8 bases remained unmatched. This CDR3 has 16 residues. In DNA, the CDR3 is TGTGCCAGCAGCCCATCACCGGGACAGGGGACAGATACGCAGTATTTT. Its protein product is CASSPSPGQGTDTQYF.

This clonotype has only a few counts. The chain is built from TRBV12-3 or TRBV12-4 and TRBJ2-5; a weak D match, TRBD2 (5 bases). The CDR3 contains 13 residues. The V end was cut by 4 bases, the J end by 1 base, with 7 bases between. The CDR3 loop is CASSSRGQETQYF. The CDR3 DNA reads as TGTGCCAGCAGTTCCCGGGGCCAAGAGACCCAGTACTTC.

The chain couples TRBV20-1 to TRBJ1-6; 8 bases are shared with TRBD1. Germline CDR1 is DFQATT and CDR2 is SNEGSKA (reference sequence). This CDR3 spans 13 amino acids. With 6 bases clipped from V and 8 bases from J, the junction kept 6 bases outside the gene matches. CDR3 nucleotides: TGCAGTGCCGGACAGGGAGGGGATTCACCCCTCCACTTT. It specifies CSAGQGGDSPLHF.

The chain combines TRBV30 with TRBJ2-5, with D possibly TRBD2 on 6 matching bases. Germline lookup yields CDR1 GTSNPN and CDR2 SVGIG (reference sequence). V lost 4 bases to trimming and J lost 8 bases, with 17 bases between them. The CDR3 sequence is 13 residues long. The CDR3 loop reads CAWTAGSGLTQYF. CDR3 coding DNA: TGTGCCTGGACCGCGGGGAGCGGGCTTACCCAGTACTTC.

The CDR3 spells CASSQLAGALGETQYF. CDR3 in DNA: TGTGCCAGCAGTCAACTAGCGGGGGCCCTGGGGGAGACCCAGTACTTC. The V and J genes are TRBV3-1 and TRBJ2-5; 11 bases are a match to TRBD2. Germline trimming cut 6 bases from V and 5 bases from J; bases unmatched to any gene: 11. The CDR3 is 16 amino acids. The germline CDR1 and CDR2 sequences are LGHDT and YNNKEL (reference sequence).

The CDR3 DNA follows: TGTGCCACCAGCCGCAGACAGGGCGGAGGCGGCTACACCTTC. This gives the protein CATSRRQGGGGYTF. The chain employs TRBV15 and TRBJ1-2, with 7 bases lining up with TRBD1. Germline V gene sequence: CDR1 LNHNV, CDR2 YYDKDF (reference sequence). CDR3 length equals 14 residues. Trimming took 5 bases from V and 8 from J; bases not matched to a gene: 11. Looking up the rest from reference TRBV15 and TRBJ1-2 gives the full variable domain: DAMVIQNPRYQVTQFGKPVTLSCSQTLNHNVMYWYQQKSSQAPKLLFHYYDKDFNNEADTPDNFQSRRPNTSFCFLDIRSPGLGDTAMYLCATSRRQGGGGYTFGSGTRLTVV.

The chain links TRBV20-1 to TRBJ2-3; D is unresolved. V gave up 3 bases and J gave up 0 bases, with 10 bases separating them. CDR3 length equals 14 residues. Germline CDR1 is DFQATT and CDR2 is SNEGSKA (reference sequence). The CDR3 sequence: CSASVLTSTDTQYF. CDR3 bases: TGCAGTGCTAGTGTTCTAACTAGCACAGATACGCAGTATTTT.

This clonotype was counted once. The chain combines TRBV20-1 with TRBJ2-7; TRBD1 agrees at 12 bases. CDR1 DFQATT and CDR2 SNEGSKA come from the germline V gene (reference sequence). V shed 6 bases and J 1 base; nucleotides not matched to a gene: 7. The CDR3 loop spans 15 amino acids. The CDR3 sequence is CSARPGQGASYEQYF. The CDR3 coding sequence is TGCAGTGCGAGACCGGGACAGGGGGCTTCCTACGAGCAGTACTTC.